This T cell receptor beta chain was profiled in a study of blood T cell repertoires in COVID-19. The wider study: Samples of COVID-19 (acute and convalescent) were obtained from the United States, Italy and Spain. In each case, the material was cDNA or gDNA derived from T cells, B-cell-depleted T cells, or PBMCs.

Germline V gives CDR1 MNHNS, CDR2 SASEGT. The CDR3 spans 14 residues. Trimming stripped 5 bases from V and 7 bases from J, with 12 bases between. As handled by the study authors: Amplification of reference gene primers provided the estimated nucleated cell counts. Only in-frame clones appear in the TCRdb table, and some are missing; sequencing was by immunoSEQ multiplex PCR. The DNA gave D and trimming, while V, J and clone size come from that table. Among 130,000 to 150,000 clones, 81% were seen once, and the ten largest hold about 8%. The clonotype comes from a human donor with acute or convalescent COVID-19. The donor label of this sample is uncertain. The chain uses TRBV6-1 and TRBJ1-6; maybe TRBD1 (5 bases). The sequenced sample was peripheral blood. The CDR3 bases are TGTGCCAGCAGTCAGACAGTAAGCAATTCACCCCTCCACTTT. Encoded protein: CASSQTVSNSPLHF.